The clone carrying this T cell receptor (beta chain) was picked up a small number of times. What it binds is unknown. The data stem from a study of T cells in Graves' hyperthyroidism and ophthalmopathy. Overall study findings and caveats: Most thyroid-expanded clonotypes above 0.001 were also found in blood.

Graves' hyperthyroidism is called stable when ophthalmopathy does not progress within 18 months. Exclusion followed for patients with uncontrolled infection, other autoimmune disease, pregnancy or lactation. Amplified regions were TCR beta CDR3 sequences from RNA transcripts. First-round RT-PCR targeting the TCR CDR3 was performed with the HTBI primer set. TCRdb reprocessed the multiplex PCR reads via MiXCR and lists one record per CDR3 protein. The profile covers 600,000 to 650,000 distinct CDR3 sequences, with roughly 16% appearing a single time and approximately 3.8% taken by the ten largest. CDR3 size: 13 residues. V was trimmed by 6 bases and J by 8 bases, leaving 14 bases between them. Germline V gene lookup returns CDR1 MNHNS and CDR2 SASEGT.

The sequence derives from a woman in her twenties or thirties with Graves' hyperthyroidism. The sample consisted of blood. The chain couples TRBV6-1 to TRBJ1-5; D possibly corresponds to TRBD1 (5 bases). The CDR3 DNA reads TGTGCCAGCAGACTCCTGAGAGGGGAGCCCCAGCATTTT. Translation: CASRLLRGEPQHF.